What follows is one TCR beta chain and its context. Antigen unknown. Genomic DNA came from blood conventional CD4+ T cells gated CD25-low CD127-high. These data belong to a study of regulatory and conventional T cells in RAG deficiency. Study outcomes and limitations: Compared with controls, unique Treg TCR beta sequences dropped about 100-fold in Omenn syndrome and CID/AS.

The trim removed 4 bases at V and 1 base at J, leaving 3 bases unmatched. This CDR3 contains 15 residues. Germline V gene sequence: CDR1 KGHSH, CDR2 LQKENI. The data were produced by immunoSEQ multiplex PCR, yet TCRdb's version contains in-frame clones alone and is incomplete. The table has around 29,000 clones, approximately 96% seen once. The same sample was also studied in work on regulatory T cells. That paper notes: The PCR used 52 TRBV and 13 TRBJ primers. Skewed V and J usage and few unique V-J pairs marked patient repertoires, most in Tregs.

The V gene is TRBV18, the J gene TRBJ2-5; the match to TRBD2 covers 10 bases. Sequenced sample: CD25- CD4+ T cells sorted from blood. This TCR was sampled from a human donor in good health. Written as DNA, the CDR3 is TGTGCCAGCTCACGAGCGGGGGGGACCCAAGAGACCCAGTACTTC. As protein: CASSRAGGTQETQYF.